This T cell receptor beta chain is from a study of patients and donors after allogeneic stem cell transplantation. Germline V gene sequence: CDR1 DFQATT, CDR2 SNEGSKA (reference sequence). V gave up 3 bases and J gave up 7 bases; unmatched junction bases: 6. There are 15 residues in the CDR3. This clonotype was seen a handful of times. Using its own MiXCR run on the RT-PCR reads, TCRdb lists one record per CDR3 protein. Here the sample spans 400,000 to 450,000 distinct CDR3 sequences, roughly 17% being singletons. The sequencing input was blood, either unsorted or a sorted T cell fraction (not recorded which). This chain connects TRBV20-1 to TRBJ2-7; 16 bases are shared with TRBD2. The clonotype was recovered from a human donor who was either an allogeneic HSCT recipient or a stem cell or donor lymphocyte infusion donor (not recorded which). It is not recorded whose cells these are; they may come from a transplant donor. The DNA for the CDR3 is TGCAGTGCTAGGGGACTAGCGGGAGGGTATGGGGAGCAGTACTTC. Translated: CSARGLAGGYGEQYF.